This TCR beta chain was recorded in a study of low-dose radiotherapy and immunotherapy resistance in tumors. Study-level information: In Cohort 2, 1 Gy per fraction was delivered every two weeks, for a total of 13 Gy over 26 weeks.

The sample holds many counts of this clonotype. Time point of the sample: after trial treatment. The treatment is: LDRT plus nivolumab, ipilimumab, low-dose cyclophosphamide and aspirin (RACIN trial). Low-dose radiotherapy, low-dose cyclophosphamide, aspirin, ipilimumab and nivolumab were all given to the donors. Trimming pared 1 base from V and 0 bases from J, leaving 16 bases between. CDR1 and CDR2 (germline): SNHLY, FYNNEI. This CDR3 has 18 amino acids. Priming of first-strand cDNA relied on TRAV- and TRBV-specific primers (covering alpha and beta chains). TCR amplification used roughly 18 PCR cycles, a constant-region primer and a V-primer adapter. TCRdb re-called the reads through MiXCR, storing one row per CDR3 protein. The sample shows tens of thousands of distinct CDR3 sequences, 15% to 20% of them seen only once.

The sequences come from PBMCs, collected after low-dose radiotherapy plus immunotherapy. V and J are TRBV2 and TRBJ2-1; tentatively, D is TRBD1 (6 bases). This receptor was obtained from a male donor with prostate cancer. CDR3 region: CASSEGGQVRSSYNEQFF. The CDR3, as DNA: TGTGCCAGCAGTGAAGGGGGGCAGGTCAGGAGCTCCTACAATGAGCAGTTCTTC.